The 7 T cell receptor beta chains below were found in one sample sequenced in a study of OX40 agonist ivuxolimab in advanced cancers. Repertoires were generated with immunoSEQ multiplex PCR, while TCRdb's copy carries only in-frame clones and drops some. The sample lists roughly 86,000 clones; about 90% were seen once. This material consisted of CD4+ or CD8+ T cells sorted from blood, taken in a trial of the OX40 agonist ivuxolimab. All receptors come from an adult with an advanced solid tumor such as melanoma, head and neck, liver or kidney cancer.

The chain uses TRBV18 and TRBJ2-7; tentative D call: TRBD2 (6 bases). Trimming removed 0 bases from V and 2 bases from J, with 11 bases in between. The length of the CDR3 is 15 residues. CDR1 is KGHSH and CDR2 is LQKENI in the germline V gene. DNA of the CDR3: TGTGCCAGCTCACCACCCGCGCGGGAAACCTACGAGCAGTACTTC. Translating gives CASSPPARETYEQYF.

The rearrangement joins TRBV19 to TRBJ1-4; TRBD1 might be the D (6 bases). CDR1 is LNHDA and CDR2 is SQIVND in the germline V gene (reference sequence). V lost 4 bases, J lost 5 bases, and 17 bases lay in between. CDR3 length: 16 amino acids. As DNA, the CDR3 is TGTGCCAGTAGTACAGATCGGGGGGCGCGGAATGAAAAACTGTTTTTT. It codes for CASSTDRGARNEKLFF.

In this sample, this clone turned up a few times. The rearrangement uses TRBV28 and TRBJ2-3; tentatively, D is TRBD2 (5 bases). The germline CDR1 and CDR2 sequences are MDHEN and SYDVKM. The length of the CDR3 is 15 residues. Trimming removed 4 bases at V and 0 bases at J, with 11 bases between. The CDR3 bases are TGTGCCAGCAGTTCGGGCTGGACTAGCACAGATACGCAGTATTTT. Translation: CASSSGWTSTDTQYF.

The V gene is TRBV9, the J gene TRBJ2-7; 8 positions match TRBD2. The J segment lost 2 bases and the V segment lost 0 bases, leaving 4 bases of the junction unmatched. The CDR3 runs to 15 residues. CDR1 and CDR2 (germline): SGDLS, YYNGEE. CDR3 amino acids: CASSVGGSGTYEQYF. The CDR3 region has the DNA TGTGCCAGCAGCGTAGGGGGTAGCGGGACCTACGAGCAGTACTTC.

The table lists this clone with a count of one. The rearrangement joins TRBV29-1 to TRBJ1-2, with 7 bases identical to TRBD1. This CDR3 region has 13 residues. CDR1 is SQVTM, CDR2 ANQGSEA, per germline. J was trimmed by 4 bases and V by 4 bases; bases with no gene match: 6. For the CDR3, the DNA is TGCAGCGTTGTCACAGGGGAGGGCTATGGCTACACCTTC. Amino acid sequence: CSVVTGEGYGYTF.

The chain links TRBV18 to TRBJ2-5; the D is unclear. Trimming stripped 0 bases from V and 5 bases from J, with 7 bases between. Germline lookup yields CDR1 KGHSH and CDR2 LQKENI. The CDR3 sequence is 13 residues long. CDR3 sequence (DNA): TGTGCCAGCTCACCACCAGGAATGGAGACCCAGTACTTC. This codes for CASSPPGMETQYF.

V gene TRBV6-1 combines with J gene TRBJ2-4; tentatively, D is TRBD1 or TRBD2 (6 bases each). CDR1 is MNHNS, CDR2 SASEGT, per germline. CDR3 size: 13 residues. V dropped 1 base and J dropped 12 bases, with 13 bases sitting between them. The DNA for the CDR3 is TGTGCCAGCAGTGAAGAAGGGGGGAGCCCTCAGTACTTC. It translates to CASSEEGGSPQYF.